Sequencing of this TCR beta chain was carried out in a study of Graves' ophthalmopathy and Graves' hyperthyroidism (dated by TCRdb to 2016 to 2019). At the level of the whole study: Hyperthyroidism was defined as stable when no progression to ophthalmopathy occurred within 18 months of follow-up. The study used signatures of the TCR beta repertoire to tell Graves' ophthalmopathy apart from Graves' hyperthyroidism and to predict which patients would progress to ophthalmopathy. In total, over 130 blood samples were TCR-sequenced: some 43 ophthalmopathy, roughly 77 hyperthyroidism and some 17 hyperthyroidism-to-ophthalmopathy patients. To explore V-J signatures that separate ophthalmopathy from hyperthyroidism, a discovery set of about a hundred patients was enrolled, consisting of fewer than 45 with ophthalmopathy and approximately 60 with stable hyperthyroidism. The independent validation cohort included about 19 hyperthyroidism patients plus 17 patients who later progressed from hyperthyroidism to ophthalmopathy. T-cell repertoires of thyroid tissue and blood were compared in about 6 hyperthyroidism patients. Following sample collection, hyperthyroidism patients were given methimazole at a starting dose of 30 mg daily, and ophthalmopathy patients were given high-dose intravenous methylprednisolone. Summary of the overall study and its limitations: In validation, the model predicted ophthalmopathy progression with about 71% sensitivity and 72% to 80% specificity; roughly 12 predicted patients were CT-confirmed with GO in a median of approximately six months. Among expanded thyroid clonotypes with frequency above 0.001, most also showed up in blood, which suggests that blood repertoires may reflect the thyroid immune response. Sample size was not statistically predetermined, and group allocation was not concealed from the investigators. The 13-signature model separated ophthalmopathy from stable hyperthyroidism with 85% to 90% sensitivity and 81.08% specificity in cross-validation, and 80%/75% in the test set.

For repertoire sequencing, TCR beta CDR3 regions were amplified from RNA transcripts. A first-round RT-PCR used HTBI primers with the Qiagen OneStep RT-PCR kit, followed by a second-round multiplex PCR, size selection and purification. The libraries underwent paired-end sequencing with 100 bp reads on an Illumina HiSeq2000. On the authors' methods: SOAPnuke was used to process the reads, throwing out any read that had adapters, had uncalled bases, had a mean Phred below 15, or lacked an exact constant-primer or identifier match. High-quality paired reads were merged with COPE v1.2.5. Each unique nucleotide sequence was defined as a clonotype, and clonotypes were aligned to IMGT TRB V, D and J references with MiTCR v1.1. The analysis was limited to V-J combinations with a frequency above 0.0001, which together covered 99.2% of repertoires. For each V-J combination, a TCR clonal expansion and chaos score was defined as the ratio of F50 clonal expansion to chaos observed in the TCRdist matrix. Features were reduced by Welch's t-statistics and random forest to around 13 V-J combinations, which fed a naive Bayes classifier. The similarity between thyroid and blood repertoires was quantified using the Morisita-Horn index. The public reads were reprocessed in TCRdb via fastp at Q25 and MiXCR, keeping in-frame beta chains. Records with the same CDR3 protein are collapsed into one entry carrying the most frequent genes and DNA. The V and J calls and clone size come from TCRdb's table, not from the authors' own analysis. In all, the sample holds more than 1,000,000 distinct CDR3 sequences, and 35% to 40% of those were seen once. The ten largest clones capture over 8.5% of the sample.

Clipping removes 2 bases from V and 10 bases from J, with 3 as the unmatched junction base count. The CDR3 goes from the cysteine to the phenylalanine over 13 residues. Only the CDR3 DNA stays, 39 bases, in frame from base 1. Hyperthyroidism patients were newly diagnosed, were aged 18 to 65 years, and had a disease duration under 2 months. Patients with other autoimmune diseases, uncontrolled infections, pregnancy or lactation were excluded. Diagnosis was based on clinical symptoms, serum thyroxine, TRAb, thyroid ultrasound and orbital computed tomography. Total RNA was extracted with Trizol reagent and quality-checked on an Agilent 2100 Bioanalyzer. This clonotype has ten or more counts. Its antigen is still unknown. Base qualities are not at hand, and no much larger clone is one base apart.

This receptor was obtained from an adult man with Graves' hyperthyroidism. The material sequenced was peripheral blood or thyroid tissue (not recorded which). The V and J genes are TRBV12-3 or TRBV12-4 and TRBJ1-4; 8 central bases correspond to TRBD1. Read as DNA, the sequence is TGTGCCAGCAGTTTACTCGGACAGGGAAAACTGTTTTTT. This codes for CASSLLGQGKLFF.